These 8 T cell receptor beta chains came from one sample sequenced in a study of shared clonotypes between healthy human individuals. The assay was immunoSEQ multiplex PCR, and TCRdb's table has in-frame clones only and misses some. Here the sample spans 1.5 million to 2.5 million clones, roughly 94% being singletons. Naive CD8 cells lacked CD45RO, underwent positive selection for CCR7 and left out terminally differentiated effector memory CD45RA+ cells. The sample taken for sequencing was naive CD8+ T cells sorted from blood. Receptors were obtained from a man aged 18 to 29 in good health.

V and J are TRBV7-2 and TRBJ2-1; 10 nucleotides align to TRBD2. The CDR3 covers 16 residues. CDR1 is SGHTA and CDR2 is FQGNSA in the germline V gene. J lost 0 bases, V lost 3 bases, and 2 bases had no gene match. The DNA of the CDR3 is TGTGCCAGCAGCTTGCTAGCGGGGGCCTCCTACAATGAGCAGTTCTTC. This gives the protein CASSLLAGASYNEQFF.

This clone was counted only a few times. In the same sample, other DNA sequences code for this CDR3. The chain is built from TRBV28 and TRBJ2-3; D uncertain. There are 13 residues in the CDR3. The V gene lost 3 bases and the J gene lost 0 bases, with 4 bases spanning the gap. Germline CDR1 is MDHEN and CDR2 is SYDVKM. CDR3 amino acids: CASSFRSTDTQYF. The CDR3 DNA reads TGTGCCAGCAGTTTTCGCAGCACAGATACGCAGTATTTT.

This chain links TRBV19 with TRBJ2-2; D not certain. Germline CDR1 reads LNHDA; CDR2 reads SQIVND (reference sequence). The CDR3 totals 14 residues. V shed 5 bases and J shed 7 bases, with 14 bases lying between them. CDR3 nucleotide sequence: TGTGCCAGTAGTCCTCTTGACACTGGCGGGGAGCTGTTTTTT. Encoded protein: CASSPLDTGGELFF.

The chain employs TRBV11-3 and TRBJ2-7; D call uncertain. The CDR3 sequence is 13 residues long. V lost 1 base, J lost 7 bases, and 11 bases lay in between. Germline V CDR1 and CDR2: SGHNT, YENEEA. DNA for the CDR3: TGTGCCAGCAGCTTAGGGCCCGTAGGAGAGCAGTACTTC. As protein: CASSLGPVGEQYF.

For this clone: The sample contains more than one DNA sequence encoding this CDR3. This rearrangement joins TRBV27 to TRBJ2-1; no clear D gene. V lost 3 bases and J lost 0, with 3 bases in between. The CDR3 length is 13 residues. CDR1 is MNHEY, CDR2 SMNVEV, per germline (reference sequence). DNA of the CDR3: TGTGCCAGCAGTTTGGGCTCCTACAATGAGCAGTTCTTC. Amino acids: CASSLGSYNEQFF.

As regards this clone: This specimen includes other DNA sequences encoding the same CDR3. The chain uses TRBV28 and TRBJ2-1; 8 nucleotides match TRBD1. With V trimmed by 3 bases and J by 2 bases, 0 bases remained unmatched. CDR3 length: 14 residues. Looked up from germline, CDR1 is MDHEN and CDR2 is SYDVKM. The CDR3 DNA reads TGTGCCAGCAGTTTGACAGGGGCCTACAATGAGCAGTTCTTC. Translation gives CASSLTGAYNEQFF.

The chain joins TRBV29-1 to TRBJ1-1; unclear D gene. The germline V gene encodes CDR1 SQVTM and CDR2 ANQGSEA. The CDR3 loop spans 11 amino acids. Deletions cut 6 bases from V and 7 bases from J, with 12 bases between. CDR3 sequence: CSVVPANEAFF. CDR3 coding DNA: TGCAGCGTCGTCCCAGCGAATGAAGCTTTCTTT.

This clone was observed a few times. This chain links TRBV6-1 with TRBJ2-5; D is possibly TRBD1 (5 bases). CDR3 length: 15 amino acids. V lost 3 bases and J 2 bases, leaving 13 bases between the germline ends. Germline V gene data show CDR1 as MNHNS and CDR2 as SASEGT. The CDR3 coding sequence is TGTGCCAGCAGTGATTGGCAGGGTCCACAAGAGACCCAGTACTTC. The encoded protein is CASSDWQGPQETQYF.